This T cell receptor (beta chain) was documented in a study of cytomegalovirus exposure and HLA in healthy donors. Primers included in the PCR were 60 Vbeta and 13 Jbeta primers. As handled by the study authors: Later work found 65 million to 85 million unique TCR beta chains, with approximately 12 million shared. Clones were sequenced by immunoSEQ multiplex PCR, and TCRdb holds only the in-frame ones, with some missing. The DNA was the basis for D and trimming; V, J and clone size are from that table. The repertoire holds about 190,000 clones, less than 85% seen once, with 1% in the top ten. As for this clone: What it binds is not known.

Study results and limitations: An ancestry cluster, one associated with Asian ancestry, reportedly showed fewer N-insertions than the 666-donor mean in a later analysis.

This TCR was recovered from a boy between 2 and 10 years old in good health and CMV-seronegative. The sample comprised PBMCs.

The CDR3, as DNA: TGTGCCAGCAGTAAGACGGGAAATCCGACTTATAGCAATCAGCCCCAGCATTTT. This sequence encodes CASSKTGNPTYSNQPQHF. The V gene is TRBV2, the J gene TRBJ1-5; D not resolved. The germline V and J ends were trimmed by 5 bases and 0 bases, with 20 bases remaining between them. Germline assignment: CDR1 SNHLY and CDR2 FYNNEI. The CDR3 covers 18 residues.